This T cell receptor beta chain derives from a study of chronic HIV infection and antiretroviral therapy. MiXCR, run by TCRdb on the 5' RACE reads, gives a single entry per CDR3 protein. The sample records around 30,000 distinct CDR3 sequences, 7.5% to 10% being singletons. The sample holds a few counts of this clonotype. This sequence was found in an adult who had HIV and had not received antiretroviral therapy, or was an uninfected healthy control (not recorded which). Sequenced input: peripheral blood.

CDR3: CSVEAGNEQFF. CDR3 DNA sequence: TGCAGCGTTGAAGCGGGAAATGAGCAGTTCTTC. V usage is TRBV29-1 and J usage is TRBJ2-1; perhaps TRBD2 as D (5 bases). The germline gives CDR1 SQVTM, CDR2 ANQGSEA. The V end was cut by 1 base, the J end by 7 bases, with 5 bases between. The CDR3 has 11 residues.